The following is a T cell receptor (beta chain) sequence with its context. These data come from a study of T cell responses to AZD1222 COVID-19 vaccine. The CDR3 spans 18 residues. CDR1 is MNHNS and CDR2 is SASEGT in the germline V gene. With 1 base removed from V and 0 bases from J, the gap between germline ends came to 13 bases. The assay was immunoSEQ multiplex PCR, and TCRdb's table has in-frame clones only and misses some. In the table there are around 120,000 clones, about 90% of which are singletons. The origin of this receptor is an adult in good health. The chain carries TRBV6-1 and TRBJ1-6; no reliable D call. The starting material was peripheral blood, obtained on day 0 of AZD1222 vaccination. The CDR3 sequence: CASSEVVPASSYNSPLHF. CDR3 nucleotide sequence: TGTGCCAGCAGTGAAGTGGTCCCAGCGAGCTCCTATAATTCACCCCTCCACTTT.